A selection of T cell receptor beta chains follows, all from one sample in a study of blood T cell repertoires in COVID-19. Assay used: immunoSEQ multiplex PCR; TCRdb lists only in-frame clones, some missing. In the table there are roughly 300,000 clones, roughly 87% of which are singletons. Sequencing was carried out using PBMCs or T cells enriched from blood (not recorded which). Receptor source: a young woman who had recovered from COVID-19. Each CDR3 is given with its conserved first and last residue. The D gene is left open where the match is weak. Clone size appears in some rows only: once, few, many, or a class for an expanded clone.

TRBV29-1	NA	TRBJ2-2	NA	TGCAGCGTTGTGGACAGCCTCACCGGGGAGCTGTTTTTT	CSVVDSLTGELFF
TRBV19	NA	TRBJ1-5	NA	TGTGCCAGTCGCGACTACCGGGGATTAAATCAGCCCCAGCATTTT	CASRDYRGLNQPQHF
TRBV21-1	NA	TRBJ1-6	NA	TGTGCCGGCCAAAAAAATAATTCACCCCTCCACTTT	CAGQKNNSPLHF
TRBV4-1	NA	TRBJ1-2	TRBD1	TGCGCCAGCAGCCAAGACCCTGGGAGACAGGGACAGGGCGACTATGGCTACACCTTC	CASSQDPGRQGQGDYGYTF
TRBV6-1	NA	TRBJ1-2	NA	TGTGCCAGCAGTGAAGAAGCGTGGATGGGTGGCTACACCTTC	CASSEEAWMGGYTF
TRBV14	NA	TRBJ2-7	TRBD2	TGTGCCAGCAGCCAAGATCTGGGAGGGGAGCAGTACTTC	CASSQDLGGEQYF
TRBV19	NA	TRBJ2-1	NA	TGTGCCAGTACCGACTTTATAAGGGGGAGTGAGCAGTTCTTC	CASTDFIRGSEQFF
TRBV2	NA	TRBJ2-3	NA	TGTGCCAGCAGTCGCGGGACCGACACTAGCACAGATACGCAGTATTTT	CASSRGTDTSTDTQYF
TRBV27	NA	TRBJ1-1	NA	TGTGCCAGCTCCCAGGGGAACACTGAAGCTTTCTTT	CASSQGNTEAFF
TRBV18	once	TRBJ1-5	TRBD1	TGTGCCAGCTCTCTTCAGGGGGCGGGTCAGCCCCAGCATTTT	CASSLQGAGQPQHF
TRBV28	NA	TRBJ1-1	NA	TGTGCCAGCAGCCTACCCGGACAGTTGAACACTGAAGCTTTCTTT	CASSLPGQLNTEAFF